This T cell receptor beta chain was obtained from a study of shared clonotypes between healthy human individuals. This clone was detected once. J gave up 3 bases and V 10 bases, and 8 bases lay outside the gene matches. The germline gives CDR1 MDHEN, CDR2 SYDVKM. This CDR3 has 13 amino acids. The repertoire was sequenced with immunoSEQ multiplex PCR; TCRdb's copy has only in-frame clones and lacks some. The sample has about 2.4 million clones, over 85% seen once; the top ten hold approximately 0.35%. The specimen was naive CD4+ T cells from PBMCs. Described subset: CD45RA+ positively selected. This rearrangement joins TRBV28 to TRBJ1-2, with 7 bases identical to TRBD1. This clonotype was obtained from a man aged 18 to 29 in good health. Some clones in this sample may be carry-over from other donors' samples. The CDR3 nucleotides are TGTGCCACCATAGGGACAGTTGACTATGGCTACACCTTC. This codes for CATIGTVDYGYTF.